The 27 T cell receptor beta chains in this list originate from one sample, sequenced in a study of control samples from healthy donors and cancer patients. The assay was immunoSEQ multiplex PCR, and TCRdb's table has in-frame clones only and misses some. The sample has about 130,000 clones; approximately 90% are singletons. The sample was blood. The receptor source for this set is a man aged 40-49 years in good health.

The chain has TRBV15 and TRBJ1-3; possible D gene TRBD1, 5 bases. The germline V and J ends were trimmed by 2 bases and 1 base, with 6 bases remaining between them. The CDR3 covers 14 residues. Germline V gives CDR1 LNHNV, CDR2 YYDKDF (reference sequence). Here the CDR3 reads CATSRKGSGNTIYF. The CDR3 DNA is TGTGCCACCAGCAGAAAGGGGTCTGGAAACACCATATATTTT.

The gene calls are TRBV5-5 and TRBJ1-4, with TRBD1 matching 10 bases. The CDR3 loop spans 17 amino acids. Trimming took 0 bases from V and 8 from J; bases not matched to a gene: 10. Germline CDR1 SGHKS, CDR2 YYEKEE (reference sequence). The CDR3 protein is CASSLDSVTGGQEKLFF. DNA for the CDR3: TGTGCCAGCAGCTTGGATTCTGTGACAGGGGGCCAGGAAAAACTGTTTTTT.

This clone is a singleton in its sample. V gene TRBV5-1 combines with J gene TRBJ2-3, with 8 bases that match TRBD2. Trimming at V came to 2 bases and at J to 6 bases, leaving 5 bases not matched to a gene. CDR1 SGHRS and CDR2 YFSETQ come from the germline V gene. The CDR3 length is 14 residues. CDR3 loop: CASSFSGAGDTQYF. CDR3 sequence (DNA): TGCGCCAGCAGCTTTAGCGGGGCCGGGGATACGCAGTATTTT.

The gene calls are TRBV7-7 and TRBJ2-5; D call uncertain. The V gene's germline CDR1 is SSHAT and CDR2 FNYEAQ (reference sequence). The length of the CDR3 is 10 residues. CDR3 loop: CAVGMETQYF. The CDR3 DNA sequence: TGTGCTGTTGGGATGGAGACCCAGTACTTC.

The chain combines TRBV7-2 with TRBJ1-2; D is uncertain. The V gene lost 1 base and the J gene lost 8 bases, with 8 bases spanning the gap. The CDR3 has 12 amino acids. The germline CDR1 and CDR2 sequences are SGHTA and FQGNSA. This chain's CDR3 is CASSLGPNGYTF. For the CDR3, the DNA is TGTGCCAGCAGCTTAGGGCCGAACGGCTACACCTTC.

The chain joins TRBV5-1 to TRBJ2-3; perhaps TRBD1 as D (6 bases). The V gene lost 4 bases and the J gene lost 5 bases, with 20 bases spanning the gap. Germline V gene sequence: CDR1 SGHRS, CDR2 YFSETQ. CDR3 length equals 16 residues. CDR3 loop: CASSPLNTGSGDTQYF. CDR3 in DNA: TGCGCCAGCAGCCCCCTAAATACAGGGTCAGGAGATACGCAGTATTTT.

The table lists this clone with a count of one. V gene TRBV7-3 combines with J gene TRBJ2-5; TRBD2 agrees at 11 bases. V shed 5 bases and J 1 base; nucleotides not matched to a gene: 3. Germline V gene lookup returns CDR1 SGHTA and CDR2 FQGTGA. CDR3 length: 15 residues. The CDR3 DNA reads as TGTGCCAGCAGCCATAGCGGGGGGGCCCAAGAGACCCAGTACTTC. Amino acids: CASSHSGGAQETQYF. Using reference TRBV7-3 and TRBJ2-5 for the parts outside the CDR3, the full variable domain is GAGVSQTPSNKVTEKGKYVELRCDPISGHTALYWYRQSLGQGPEFLIYFQGTGAADDSGLPNDRFFAVRPEGSVSTLKIQRTERGDSAVYLCASSHSGGAQETQYFGPGTRLLVL.

This clone occurred a few times. The V and J genes are TRBV5-1 and TRBJ1-6, with unresolved D. Germline CDR1 reads SGHRS; CDR2 reads YFSETQ. CDR3 length equals 15 residues. V dropped 1 base and J dropped 10 bases, with 15 bases sitting between them. The DNA for the CDR3 is TGCGCCAGCAGCTTGCGGCTTGGGGATAGCTCACCCCTCCACTTT. Its protein is CASSLRLGDSSPLHF.

The V gene is TRBV12-2, the J gene TRBJ1-5. TRBV12-2 is assigned pseudogene status. This CDR3 has 16 residues. The CDR3 sequence: CASRLVGRSLDSPQHF. In nucleotides, the CDR3 is TGTGCAAGTCGCTTAGTTGGCAGATCATTGGATTCGCCCCAGCATTTT.

This clone was recorded a few times. The V gene is TRBV25-1, the J gene TRBJ2-7; D unclear. The germline V gene encodes CDR1 MGHDK and CDR2 SYGVNS. V lost 6 bases and J 6 bases, leaving 12 bases between the germline ends. The CDR3 is 12 amino acids. CDR3 DNA sequence: TGTGCCAGCAGATTGGTATACGGCGAGCAGTACTTC. It translates to CASRLVYGEQYF.

The rearrangement uses TRBV6-2 or TRBV6-3 and TRBJ2-7, with D hard to call. Per germline, CDR1 MNHEY and CDR2 SVGEGT. The CDR3 runs 14 residues. The V gene lost 2 bases and the J gene lost 0 bases, with 8 bases spanning the gap. In DNA, the CDR3 is TGTGCCAGCAGTTACCTTGAGGCCTCCTACGAGCAGTACTTC. Translation gives CASSYLEASYEQYF.

The chain combines TRBV5-1 with TRBJ2-4, with 11 bases identical to TRBD2. This CDR3 region has 17 residues. Unmatched junction bases numbered 5, after V lost 3 bases and J lost 0 bases. The V gene's germline CDR1 is SGHRS and CDR2 YFSETQ. CDR3 nucleotide sequence: TGCGCCAGCAGCTCGGGACTAGCGGATTTAGCCAAAAACATTCAGTACTTC. The encoded protein is CASSSGLADLAKNIQYF.

CDR3 protein: CASSEEQGNNQPQHF. CDR3 nucleotide sequence: TGTGCCAGCAGTGAAGAACAGGGAAACAATCAGCCCCAGCATTTT. The rearrangement links TRBV6-1 to TRBJ1-5; D might be TRBD1 (6 bases). Germline V gives CDR1 MNHNS, CDR2 SASEGT. V was pared by 1 base and J by 3 bases, with 10 bases between. The CDR3 totals 15 residues.

This chain joins TRBV6-5 and TRBJ2-7; perhaps TRBD2 as D (6 bases). Germline-derived CDR1 and CDR2 are MNHEY and SVGAGI. V shed 6 bases and J shed 3 bases, with 12 bases lying between them. This CDR3 region has 13 residues. The CDR3 sequence is CASSQTGGYEQYF. The CDR3 DNA reads TGTGCCAGCAGCCAGACCGGGGGCTACGAGCAGTACTTC.

The chain has TRBV29-1 and TRBJ2-1; the match to TRBD2 covers 7 bases. Germline V lookup: CDR1 SQVTM, CDR2 ANQGSEA. The trim removed 7 bases at V and 4 bases at J, leaving 10 bases unmatched. CDR3 length: 14 amino acids. As DNA, the CDR3 is TGCAGCGCGAGGGCTCTAGCGGCTTACAATGAGCAGTTCTTC. Protein: CSARALAAYNEQFF.

The CDR3 nucleotides read TGCGCCAGCAGCCAGCTCCTAGCGGGCGCCGGGGAGCTGTTTTTT. It specifies CASSQLLAGAGELFF. The chain combines TRBV4-1 with TRBJ2-2; 8 nucleotides line up with TRBD2. V shed 3 bases, J shed 6 bases, and the junction held 6 bases outside the gene matches. Looked up from germline, CDR1 is MGHRA and CDR2 is YSYEKL. The CDR3 has 15 amino acids.

The V call is TRBV27, the J call TRBJ1-3; D is ambiguous. The CDR3 spans 14 residues. Trimming removed 7 bases from V and 2 bases from J, with 12 bases in between. Germline CDR1 is MNHEY and CDR2 is SMNVEV (reference sequence). The CDR3 DNA follows: TGTGCCAGCACCTTAGGGCTCACTGGAAACACCATATATTTT. This encodes CASTLGLTGNTIYF.

The table lists this clone with a count of one. The chain uses TRBV11-2 and TRBJ2-7; a weak D match, TRBD1 (6 bases). Germline lookup yields CDR1 SGHAT and CDR2 FQNNGV. V gave up 0 bases and J gave up 0 bases, with 12 bases separating them. CDR3 size: 16 residues. Written as DNA, the CDR3 is TGTGCCAGCAGCTTAGAATCAGGGACAAGCTCCTACGAGCAGTACTTC. Translated, it gives CASSLESGTSSYEQYF.

V gene TRBV19 combines with J gene TRBJ2-3; 9 bases match TRBD1. The V gene's germline CDR1 is LNHDA and CDR2 SQIVND (reference sequence). There are 13 residues in the CDR3. CDR3 sequence (DNA): TGTGCGACCCGGGACAGGGCCACAGATACGCAGTATTTT. Its translation: CATRDRATDTQYF.

This chain links TRBV2 with TRBJ2-5; D is uncertain. Looked up from germline, CDR1 is SNHLY and CDR2 is FYNNEI. V was clipped by 7 bases and J by 9 bases, with 12 bases between them. The CDR3 is 11 residues long. DNA of the CDR3: TGTGCCAGCACCAGTGGGTTGTCCCAGTACTTC. Translating it yields CASTSGLSQYF.

The rearrangement uses TRBV19 and TRBJ1-3, with no clear D. The CDR3 has 13 residues. Trimming left V 6 bases short and J 0 bases short, with 6 bases between. Germline V lookup: CDR1 LNHDA, CDR2 SQIVND (reference sequence). The CDR3 DNA sequence: TGTGCCAGTAGCCTAAACTCTGGAAACACCATATATTTT. The encoded protein is CASSLNSGNTIYF.

The rearrangement joins TRBV2 to TRBJ1-3; D unclear. The CDR3 sequence is 14 residues long. Looked up from germline, CDR1 is SNHLY and CDR2 is FYNNEI. The ends were cut back, 9 bases at V and 0 bases at J, with 12 bases in the middle. CDR3 in amino acids: CARGDRSSGNTIYF. CDR3 bases: TGTGCCAGGGGCGACCGGTCCTCTGGAAACACCATATATTTT.

The chain uses TRBV12-3 or TRBV12-4 and TRBJ1-1, with D hard to call. This CDR3 is 13 amino acids long. Trimming cost V 6 bases and J 0 bases, with 8 bases left between them. The CDR3, as DNA: TGTGCCAGCAGCCGGAACCTGAACACTGAAGCTTTCTTT. This codes for CASSRNLNTEAFF.

J is TRBJ2-5 and V is TRBV5-1; TRBD1 or TRBD2 may be the D gene (6 bases each). Between the trimmed V and J ends, which lost 4 bases and 4 bases, there was a span of 17 bases. Germline loops: CDR1 SGHRS, CDR2 YFSETQ. This CDR3 has 15 residues. The CDR3: CASSPLGGGGETQYF. CDR3 DNA sequence: TGCGCCAGCAGCCCCCTCGGGGGCGGAGGAGAGACCCAGTACTTC. The whole variable domain, remainder taken from reference TRBV5-1 and TRBJ2-5, is KAGVTQTPRYLIKTRGQQVTLSCSPISGHRSVSWYQQTPGQGLQFLFEYFSETQRNKGNFPGRFSGRQFSNSRSEMNVSTLELGDSALYLCASSPLGGGGETQYFGPGTRLLVL.

V is TRBV18 and J is TRBJ2-7; the D gene is possibly TRBD1 (6 bases). CDR1 and CDR2 (germline): KGHSH, LQKENI. The CDR3 spans 16 residues. Deletions cut 0 bases from V and 0 bases from J, with 12 bases between. This CDR3 reads CASSPPGTQGSYEQYF. The CDR3, as DNA: TGTGCCAGCTCACCACCGGGGACACAGGGCTCCTACGAGCAGTACTTC.

The V and J genes are TRBV4-1 and TRBJ1-2; D remains ambiguous. The CDR3 is 17 amino acids. Trimming took 4 bases from V and 8 from J, leaving 26 bases between them. Germline CDR1 reads MGHRA; CDR2 reads YSYEKL. The CDR3, as DNA: TGCGCCAGCAGCCCCACGGTTACAGAGCCAGCCCCAGAGGGCTACACCTTC. This encodes CASSPTVTEPAPEGYTF.

This clone appeared a single time. This rearrangement joins TRBV19 to TRBJ2-5; D gene ambiguous. This CDR3 spans 15 amino acids. The V gene's germline CDR1 is LNHDA and CDR2 SQIVND (reference sequence). Trimming took 4 bases from V and 1 from J, leaving 13 bases between them. CDR3 amino acids: CASSTASTSQETQYF. The CDR3 DNA is TGTGCCAGTAGTACGGCAAGTACGTCCCAAGAGACCCAGTACTTC.